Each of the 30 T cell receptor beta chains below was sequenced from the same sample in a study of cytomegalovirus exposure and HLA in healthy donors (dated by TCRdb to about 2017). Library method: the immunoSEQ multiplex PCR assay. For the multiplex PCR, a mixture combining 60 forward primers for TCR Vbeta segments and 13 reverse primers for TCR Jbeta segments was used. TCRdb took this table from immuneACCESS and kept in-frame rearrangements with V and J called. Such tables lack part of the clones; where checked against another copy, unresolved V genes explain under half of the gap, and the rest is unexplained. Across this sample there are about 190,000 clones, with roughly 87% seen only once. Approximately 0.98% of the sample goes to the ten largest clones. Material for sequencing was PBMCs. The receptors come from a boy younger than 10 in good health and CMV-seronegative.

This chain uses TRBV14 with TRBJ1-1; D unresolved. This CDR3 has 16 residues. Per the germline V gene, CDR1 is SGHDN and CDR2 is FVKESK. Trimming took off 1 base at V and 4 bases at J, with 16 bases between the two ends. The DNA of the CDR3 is TGTGCCAGCAGCCAAGGTACGACGGGAAGTTTCACTGAAGCTTTCTTT. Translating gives CASSQGTTGSFTEAFF.

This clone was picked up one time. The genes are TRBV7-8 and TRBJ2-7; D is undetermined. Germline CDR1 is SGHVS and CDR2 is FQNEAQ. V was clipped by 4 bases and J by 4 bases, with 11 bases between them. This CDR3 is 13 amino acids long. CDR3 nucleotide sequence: TGTGCCAGCAGCTCCGGTACTCGGTACGAGCAGTACTTC. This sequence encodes CASSSGTRYEQYF. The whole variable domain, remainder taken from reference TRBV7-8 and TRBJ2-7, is GAGVSQSPRYKVAKRGQDVALRCDPISGHVSLFWYQQALGQGPEFLTYFQNEAQLDKSGLPSDRFFAERPEGSVSTLKIQRTQQEDSAVYLCASSSGTRYEQYFGPGTRLTVT.

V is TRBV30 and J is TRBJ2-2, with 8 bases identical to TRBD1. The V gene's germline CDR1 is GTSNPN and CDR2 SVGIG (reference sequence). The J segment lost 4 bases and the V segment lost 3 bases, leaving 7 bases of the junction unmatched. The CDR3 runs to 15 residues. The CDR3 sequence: CAWRGGTGITGELFF. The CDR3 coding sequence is TGTGCCTGGAGAGGCGGGACAGGAATCACCGGGGAGCTGTTTTTT.

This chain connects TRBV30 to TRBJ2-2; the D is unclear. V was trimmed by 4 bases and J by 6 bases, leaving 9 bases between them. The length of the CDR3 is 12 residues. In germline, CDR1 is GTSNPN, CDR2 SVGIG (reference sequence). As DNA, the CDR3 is TGTGCCTGGACCGCGGATCCCGGGGAGCTGTTTTTT. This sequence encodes CAWTADPGELFF.

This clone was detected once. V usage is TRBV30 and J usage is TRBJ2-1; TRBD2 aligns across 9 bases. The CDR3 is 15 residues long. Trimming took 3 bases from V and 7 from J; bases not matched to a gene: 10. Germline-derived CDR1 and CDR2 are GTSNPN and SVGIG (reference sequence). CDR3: CAWSLAGVERNEQFF. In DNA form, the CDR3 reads TGTGCCTGGAGCTTAGCGGGAGTGGAACGGAATGAGCAGTTCTTC.

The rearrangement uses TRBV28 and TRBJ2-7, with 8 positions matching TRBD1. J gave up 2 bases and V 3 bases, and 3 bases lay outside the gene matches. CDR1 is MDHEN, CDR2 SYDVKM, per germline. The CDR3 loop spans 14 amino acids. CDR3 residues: CASSFTGGPYEQYF. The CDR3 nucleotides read TGTGCCAGCAGTTTCACAGGGGGTCCCTACGAGCAGTACTTC.

The CDR3 sequence: CASSLDLSGNNEQFF. The CDR3 DNA reads TGTGCCAGCAGCTTAGACTTAAGCGGAAACAATGAGCAGTTCTTC. The chain recombines TRBV7-7 with TRBJ2-1, with a weak D call TRBD2 (5 bases). The CDR3 is made up of 15 amino acids. The V gene's germline CDR1 is SSHAT and CDR2 FNYEAQ (reference sequence). The ends were cut back, 1 base at V and 5 bases at J, with 12 bases in the middle. Using reference TRBV7-7 and TRBJ2-1 for the parts outside the CDR3, the full variable domain is GAGVSQSPRYKVTKRGQDVTLRCDPISSHATLYWYQQALGQGPEFLTYFNYEAQPDKSGLPSDRFSAERPEGSISTLTIQRTEQRDSAMYRCASSLDLSGNNEQFFGPGTRLTVL.

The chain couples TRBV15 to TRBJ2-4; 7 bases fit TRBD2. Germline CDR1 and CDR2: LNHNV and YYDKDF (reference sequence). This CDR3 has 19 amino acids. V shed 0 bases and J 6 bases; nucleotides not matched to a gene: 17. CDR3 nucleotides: TGTGCCACCAGCAGAGAACCCCCCTCCTTTGCGGGGAGGGTAAACATTCAGTACTTC. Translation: CATSREPPSFAGRVNIQYF. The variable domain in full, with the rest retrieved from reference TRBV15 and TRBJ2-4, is DAMVIQNPRYQVTQFGKPVTLSCSQTLNHNVMYWYQQKSSQAPKLLFHYYDKDFNNEADTPDNFQSRRPNTSFCFLDIRSPGLGDTAMYLCATSREPPSFAGRVNIQYFGAGTRLSVL.

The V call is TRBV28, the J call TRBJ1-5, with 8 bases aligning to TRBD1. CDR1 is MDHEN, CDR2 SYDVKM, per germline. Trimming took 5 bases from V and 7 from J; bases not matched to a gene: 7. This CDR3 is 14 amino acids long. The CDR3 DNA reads TGTGCCAGCAGTACTCCGGGACAGGCACAGCCCCAGCATTTT. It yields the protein CASSTPGQAQPQHF.

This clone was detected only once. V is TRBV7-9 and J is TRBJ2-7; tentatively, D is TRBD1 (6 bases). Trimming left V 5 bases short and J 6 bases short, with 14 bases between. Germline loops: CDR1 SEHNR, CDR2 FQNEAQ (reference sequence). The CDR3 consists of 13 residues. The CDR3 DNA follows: TGTGCCAGCAGCCTATCCGGACAGCGCGAGCAGTACTTC. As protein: CASSLSGQREQYF.

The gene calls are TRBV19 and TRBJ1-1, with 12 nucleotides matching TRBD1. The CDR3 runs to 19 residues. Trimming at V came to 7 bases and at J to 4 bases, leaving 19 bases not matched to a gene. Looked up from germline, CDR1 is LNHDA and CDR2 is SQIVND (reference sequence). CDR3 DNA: TGTGCCAGTAAGCCTAGGGGACAGGGGGCGAGTAGGCCAGGCACTGAAGCTTTCTTT. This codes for CASKPRGQGASRPGTEAFF.

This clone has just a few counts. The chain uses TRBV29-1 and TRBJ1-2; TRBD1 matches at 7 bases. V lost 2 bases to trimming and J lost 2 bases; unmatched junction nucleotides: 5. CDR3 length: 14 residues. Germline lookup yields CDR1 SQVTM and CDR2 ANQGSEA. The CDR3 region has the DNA TGCAGCGTTGAACGACAGGGTGGAAACTATGGCTACACCTTC. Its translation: CSVERQGGNYGYTF.

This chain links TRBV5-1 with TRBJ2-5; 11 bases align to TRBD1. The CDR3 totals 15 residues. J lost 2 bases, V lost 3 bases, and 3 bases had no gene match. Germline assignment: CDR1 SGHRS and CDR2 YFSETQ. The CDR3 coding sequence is TGCGCCAGCAGCTGGGGACAGGGGGGACAAGAGACCCAGTACTTC. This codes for CASSWGQGGQETQYF.

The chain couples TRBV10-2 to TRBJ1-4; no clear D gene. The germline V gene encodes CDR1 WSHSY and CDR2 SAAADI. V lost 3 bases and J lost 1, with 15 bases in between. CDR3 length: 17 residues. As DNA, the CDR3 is TGCGCCAGCAGTGAATATCTAGACGGAAGAACTAATGAAAAACTGTTTTTT. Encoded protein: CASSEYLDGRTNEKLFF.

Here the CDR3 DNA reads TGTGCCAGCAGCCCGGGACTAGCGGAAAACTACGAGCAGTACTTC. Encoded protein: CASSPGLAENYEQYF. The V gene is TRBV13, the J gene TRBJ2-7, with 11 bases fitting TRBD2. The CDR3 sequence is 15 residues long. V was pared by 5 bases and J by 3 bases, with 6 bases of the junction left unmatched. From germline, CDR1 is PRHDT and CDR2 FYEKMQ (reference sequence).

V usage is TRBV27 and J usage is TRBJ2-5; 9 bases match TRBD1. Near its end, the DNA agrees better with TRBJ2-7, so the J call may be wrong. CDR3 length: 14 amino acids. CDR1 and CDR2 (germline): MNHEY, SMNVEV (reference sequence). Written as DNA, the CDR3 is TGTGCCAGCAGGGGGACAGGGCGTTTAGTCGAGCAGTACTTC. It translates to CASRGTGRLVEQYF.

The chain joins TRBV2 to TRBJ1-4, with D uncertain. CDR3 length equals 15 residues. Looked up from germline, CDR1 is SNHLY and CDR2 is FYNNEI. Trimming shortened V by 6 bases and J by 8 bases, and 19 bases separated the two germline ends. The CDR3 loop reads CASRRIRAPREKLFF. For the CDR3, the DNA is TGTGCCAGCAGGCGGATCCGCGCACCTAGGGAAAAACTGTTTTTT.

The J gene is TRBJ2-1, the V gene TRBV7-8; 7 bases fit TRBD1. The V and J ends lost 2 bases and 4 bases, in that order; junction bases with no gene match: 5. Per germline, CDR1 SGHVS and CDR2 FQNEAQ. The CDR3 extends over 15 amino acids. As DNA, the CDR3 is TGTGCCAGCAGCTTATTAGGGGGCTCGTACAATGAGCAGTTCTTC. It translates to CASSLLGGSYNEQFF.

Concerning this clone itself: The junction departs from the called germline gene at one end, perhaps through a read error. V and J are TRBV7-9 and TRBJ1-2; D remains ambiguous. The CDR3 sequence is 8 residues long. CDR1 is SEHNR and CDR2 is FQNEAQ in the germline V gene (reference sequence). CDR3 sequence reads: CASTYGVF. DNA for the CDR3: TGTGCCAGCACGTACGGGGTATTC.

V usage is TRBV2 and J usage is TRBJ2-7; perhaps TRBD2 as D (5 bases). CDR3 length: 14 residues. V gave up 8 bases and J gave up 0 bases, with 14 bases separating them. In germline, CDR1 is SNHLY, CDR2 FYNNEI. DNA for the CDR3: TGTGCCAGCCTCGAGGACGGGAACTCCTACGAGCAGTACTTC. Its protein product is CASLEDGNSYEQYF.

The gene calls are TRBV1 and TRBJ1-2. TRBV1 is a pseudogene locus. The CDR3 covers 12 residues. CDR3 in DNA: TGCACCAGCAGGGGGGGGGTCGATGGCTACACCTTC. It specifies CTSRGGVDGYTF.

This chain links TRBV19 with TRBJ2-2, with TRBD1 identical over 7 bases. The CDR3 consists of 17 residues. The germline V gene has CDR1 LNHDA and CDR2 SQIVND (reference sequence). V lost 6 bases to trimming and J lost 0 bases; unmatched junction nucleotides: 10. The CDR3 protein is CASSGTALRPNTGELFF. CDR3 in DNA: TGTGCCAGTAGCGGGACAGCCTTAAGGCCGAACACCGGGGAGCTGTTTTTT.

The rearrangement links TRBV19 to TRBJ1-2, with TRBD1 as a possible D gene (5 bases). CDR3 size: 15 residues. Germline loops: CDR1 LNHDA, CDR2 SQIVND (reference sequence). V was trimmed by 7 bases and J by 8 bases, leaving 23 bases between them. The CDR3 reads CASNLQAGRVDGYTF. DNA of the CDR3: TGTGCCAGTAACCTTCAAGCGGGCAGGGTGGACGGCTACACCTTC.

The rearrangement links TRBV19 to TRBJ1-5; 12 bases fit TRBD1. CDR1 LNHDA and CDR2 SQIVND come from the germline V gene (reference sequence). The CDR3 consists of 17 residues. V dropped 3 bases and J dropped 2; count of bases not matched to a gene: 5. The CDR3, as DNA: TGTGCCAGTAGTATTTTGGGGACAGGGGGCCGCAATCAGCCCCAGCATTTT. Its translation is CASSILGTGGRNQPQHF.

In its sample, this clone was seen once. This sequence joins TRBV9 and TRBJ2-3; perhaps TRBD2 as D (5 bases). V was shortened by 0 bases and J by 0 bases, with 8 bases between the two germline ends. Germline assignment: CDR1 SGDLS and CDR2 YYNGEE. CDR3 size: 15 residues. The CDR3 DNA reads TGTGCCAGCAGCGTAGGAGGCGGGAGCACAGATACGCAGTATTTT. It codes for CASSVGGGSTDTQYF.

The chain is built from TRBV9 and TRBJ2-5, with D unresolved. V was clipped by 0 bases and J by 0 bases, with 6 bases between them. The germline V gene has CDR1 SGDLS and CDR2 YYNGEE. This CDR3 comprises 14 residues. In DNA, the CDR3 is TGTGCCAGCAGCGTAGACCAGTACCAAGAGACCCAGTACTTC. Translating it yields CASSVDQYQETQYF.

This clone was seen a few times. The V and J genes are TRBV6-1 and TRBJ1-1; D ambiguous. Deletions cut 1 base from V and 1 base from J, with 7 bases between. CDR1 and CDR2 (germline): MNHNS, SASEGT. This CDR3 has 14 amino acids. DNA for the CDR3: TGTGCCAGCAGTGAAGTTCGGGGGAACACTGAAGCTTTCTTT. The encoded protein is CASSEVRGNTEAFF.

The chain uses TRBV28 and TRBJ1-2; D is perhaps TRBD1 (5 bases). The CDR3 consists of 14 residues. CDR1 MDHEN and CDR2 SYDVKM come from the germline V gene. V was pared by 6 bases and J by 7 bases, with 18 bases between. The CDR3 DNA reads TGTGCCAGCAGGACCACAGGAAAGGCCGTTGGCTACACCTTC. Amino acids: CASRTTGKAVGYTF.

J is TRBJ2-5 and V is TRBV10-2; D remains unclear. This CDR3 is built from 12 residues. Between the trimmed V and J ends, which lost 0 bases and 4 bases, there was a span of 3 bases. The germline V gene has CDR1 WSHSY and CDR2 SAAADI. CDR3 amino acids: CASSESRETQYF. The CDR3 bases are TGCGCCAGCAGTGAGTCGAGAGAGACCCAGTACTTC.

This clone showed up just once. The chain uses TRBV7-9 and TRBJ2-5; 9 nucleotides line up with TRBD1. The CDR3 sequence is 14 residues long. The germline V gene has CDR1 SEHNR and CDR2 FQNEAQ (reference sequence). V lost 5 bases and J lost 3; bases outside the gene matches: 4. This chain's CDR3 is CASSPGTGKETQYF. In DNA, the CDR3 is TGTGCCAGCAGCCCCGGGACAGGGAAAGAGACCCAGTACTTC.